This T cell receptor beta chain was profiled in a study of PD-1 blockade in classical Hodgkin lymphoma. Time point noted: cycle 4 day 1 (C4D1), after 6 weeks of nivolumab. Every one of the patients relapsed after autologous stem cell transplantation (brentuximab vedotin exposure was variable). Under best response, outcomes were complete response, partial response or progressive disease. There are 13 residues in the CDR3. Trimming shortened V by 3 bases and J by 7 bases, and 13 bases separated the two germline ends. In germline, CDR1 is GTSNPN, CDR2 SVGIG (reference sequence). Using immunoSEQ multiplex PCR, the repertoire was profiled, and TCRdb retains in-frame clones only, with some absent. This sample yields about 50,000 clones, of which roughly 90% are seen a single time; approximately 13% belongs to the top ten.

This rearrangement joins TRBV30 to TRBJ1-5; D not resolved. The origin of this receptor is a human donor with classical Hodgkin lymphoma. The sample was peripheral blood mononuclear cells (PBMCs), taken before the fourth cycle of nivolumab. CDR3 in DNA: TGTGCCTGGAGCCGCTTGATGGGGCAGCCCCAGCATTTT. This translates into CAWSRLMGQPQHF.